This record looks at one T cell receptor (beta chain) sequence and its context. This entry belongs to a study of T cell changes during pregnancy in multiple sclerosis. The data were produced by immunoSEQ multiplex PCR, yet TCRdb's version contains in-frame clones alone and is incomplete. Of around 36,000 clones detected, roughly nine tenths appear once; the ten largest clones hold around 13%. Germline loops: CDR1 MGHRA, CDR2 YSYEKL. The CDR3 loop spans 14 amino acids. V was clipped by 0 bases and J by 6 bases, with 11 bases between them. The source is a female donor with multiple sclerosis, enrolled in a pregnancy study. The specimen was CD8+ T cells from peripheral blood mononuclear cells, collected in the first trimester of pregnancy. This rearrangement joins TRBV4-1 to TRBJ1-1; D remains unclear. This CDR3 is CASSQDDLRPEAFF. The CDR3 DNA reads as TGCGCCAGCAGCCAAGATGATTTGCGCCCTGAAGCTTTCTTT.